This T cell receptor (beta chain) appears in the sequencing data of a study of response to subunit inactivated influenza vaccine. Study outcomes and limitations: A suggestion made by the authors is that each seasonal influenza vaccination recruits few new T cells.

This clonotype appeared a few times. Its antigen is not identified. TCRdb reprocessed the RT-PCR reads via MiXCR and lists one record per CDR3 protein. The table lists a few hundred thousand distinct CDR3 sequences, roughly a fifth of them singletons, with about 10% in the top ten. The source was PBMCs from blood, collected about 20 months after vaccination. This sequence originates from a man aged 50 to 75 who received an inactivated influenza vaccine.

The CDR3 loop is CASSPMGGLSYEQYF. The CDR3 DNA follows: TGTGCCAGCAGCCCCATGGGAGGGCTCTCCTACGAGCAGTACTTC. The rearrangement joins TRBV7-2 to TRBJ2-7; 7 bases match TRBD2. CDR1 and CDR2 (germline): SGHTA, FQGNSA. This CDR3 has 15 residues. Trimming cost V 5 bases and J 0 bases; bases outside gene matches: 7.